These T cell receptor beta chains were read from a single sample in a study of blood T cell repertoires in COVID-19. Repertoires were generated with immunoSEQ multiplex PCR, while TCRdb's copy carries only in-frame clones and drops some. The sample lists some 230,000 clones; 85% to 90% were seen once. The material sequenced was peripheral blood. All receptors come from a woman aged 45-59 years with COVID-19, enrolled during active disease. Each CDR3 is given with its conserved first and last residue. Each record gives: J gene, D gene, V gene, clone size, CDR3 DNA, CDR3 protein. D genes are given only for firm matches. Size values are once, few and many counts, or a class for expanded clones, and some rows have none.

J: TRBJ2-3; D: TRBD2; V: TRBV5-5; size: -; DNA: TGTGCCAGCAGCTTGAGGGAGGGAGATACGCAGTATTTT; CDR3: CASSLREGDTQYF
J: TRBJ2-5; D: TRBD2; V: TRBV5-6; size: -; DNA: TGTGCCAGCAGCTTGGGGCTAGCGGGGGGCAAGGAGACCCAGTACTTC; CDR3: CASSLGLAGGKETQYF
J: TRBJ1-2; D: TRBD1; V: TRBV2; size: -; DNA: TGTGCCAGCCCGGGACAGGGTTTGAGCGGCTACACCTTC; CDR3: CASPGQGLSGYTF
J: TRBJ1-1; D: -; V: TRBV23-1; size: -; DNA: TGCGCCAGCAGTCAATCAGCGAACACTGAAGCTTTCTTT; CDR3: CASSQSANTEAFF
J: TRBJ2-2; D: -; V: TRBV3-1/TRBV3-2; size: -; DNA: TGTGCCAGCAGCCCCACGAACACCGGGGAGCTGTTTTTT; CDR3: CASSPTNTGELFF
J: TRBJ1-5; D: -; V: TRBV6-2/TRBV6-3; size: -; DNA: TGTGCCAGCAGCCCGTGGCAGAGGAACGGTCAGCCCCAGCATTTT; CDR3: CASSPWQRNGQPQHF
J: TRBJ2-1; D: TRBD1; V: TRBV5-6; size: -; DNA: TGTGCCAGCAGCTTGACAGGGGGCGGATACAATGAGCAGTTCTTC; CDR3: CASSLTGGGYNEQFF
J: TRBJ2-3; D: -; V: TRBV15; size: -; DNA: TGTGCCACCAGCAGAGTCATTGCAGATACGCAGTATTTT; CDR3: CATSRVIADTQYF
J: TRBJ2-3; D: -; V: TRBV27; size: once; DNA: TGTGCCAGCAGTTTCCGGGGATCCGCAGATACGCAGTATTTT; CDR3: CASSFRGSADTQYF
J: TRBJ1-4; D: TRBD1; V: TRBV7-2; size: -; DNA: TGTGCCAGCAGCTCTGGTCGGACAGGGCTTAATGAAAAACTGTTTTTT; CDR3: CASSSGRTGLNEKLFF
J: TRBJ1-6; D: TRBD1; V: TRBV4-1; size: -; DNA: TGCGCCAGCAGCCAAACGGGACAGGGGATAATAAATTCACCCCTCCACTTT; CDR3: CASSQTGQGIINSPLHF
J: TRBJ2-7; D: -; V: TRBV11-2; size: -; DNA: TGTGCCAGCAGCCGCACGGTCTACGAGCAGTACTTC; CDR3: CASSRTVYEQYF
J: TRBJ1-5; D: -; V: TRBV10-3; size: -; DNA: TGTGCCATCAGCCCGGCCGGGGGAACCCAGCCCCAGCATTTT; CDR3: CAISPAGGTQPQHF
J: TRBJ1-6; D: -; V: TRBV5-1; size: -; DNA: TGCGCCAGCAGCTTGGCGGGGGGAGATTCACCCCTCCACTTT; CDR3: CASSLAGGDSPLHF
J: TRBJ1-2; D: -; V: TRBV19; size: -; DNA: TGTGCCAGTAGTTTCGGGGAATGGGGCTACACCTTC; CDR3: CASSFGEWGYTF
J: TRBJ2-3; D: -; V: TRBV10-3; size: -; DNA: TGTGCCATCAACGCGGGGGCGGATACGCAGTATTTT; CDR3: CAINAGADTQYF
J: TRBJ2-7; D: TRBD2; V: TRBV6-5; size: -; DNA: TGTGCCAGCAGGGGTAGCGGGGGGGGTGAGCAGTACTTC; CDR3: CASRGSGGGEQYF
J: TRBJ2-3; D: TRBD2; V: TRBV3-1/TRBV3-2; size: -; DNA: TGTGCCAGCAGCCAAGCCTCCGTCGGGGGGATATCTGACGTGGATACGCAGTATTTT; CDR3: CASSQASVGGISDVDTQYF
J: TRBJ1-6; D: -; V: TRBV28; size: -; DNA: TGTGCCAGCAGTTTATCAACGAGCGGGGGGCGCTGGTCACCCCTCCACTTT; CDR3: CASSLSTSGGRWSPLHF
J: TRBJ2-5; D: -; V: TRBV19; size: -; DNA: TGTGCCAGTAGTATAGGACAGAAAGAGACCCAGTACTTC; CDR3: CASSIGQKETQYF
J: TRBJ2-1; D: TRBD2; V: TRBV3-1/TRBV3-2; size: -; DNA: TGTGCCAGCAGCCAAGATAGGGAGCGGGGGGGCAGGGGAACCTACAATGAGCAGTTCTTC; CDR3: CASSQDRERGGRGTYNEQFF
J: TRBJ1-5; D: -; V: TRBV10-2; size: -; DNA: TGCGCCAGCAGGAGTAGTTTCAATCAGCCCCAGCATTTT; CDR3: CASRSSFNQPQHF
J: TRBJ1-5; D: -; V: TRBV10-3; size: few; DNA: TGTGCCATCAGCCAAGGCGGTAAACTAAATCAGCCCCAGCATTTT; CDR3: CAISQGGKLNQPQHF
J: TRBJ1-1; D: -; V: TRBV6-1; size: -; DNA: TGTGCCAGCAGTGAAACGGTTCCCGGACCGAGGGACACTGAAGCTTTCTTT; CDR3: CASSETVPGPRDTEAFF
J: TRBJ2-3; D: TRBD1; V: TRBV6-5; size: -; DNA: TGTGCCAGCAGCTCGGACAGGGCCGGGGATACGCAGTATTTT; CDR3: CASSSDRAGDTQYF
J: TRBJ1-1; D: -; V: TRBV30; size: -; DNA: TGTGCCTGGAGTGTTCCGGGGGGCGGATCGGGTCTCACTGAAGCTTTCTTT; CDR3: CAWSVPGGGSGLTEAFF
J: TRBJ1-2; D: TRBD1; V: TRBV6-5; size: -; DNA: TGTGCCAGCAGCCGACAGGGGGCGGCCTATGGCTACACCTTC; CDR3: CASSRQGAAYGYTF
J: TRBJ1-3; D: -; V: TRBV6-6; size: once; DNA: TGTGCCAGCAGGTCTTCGGGGGCTGGAAACACCATATATTTT; CDR3: CASRSSGAGNTIYF
J: TRBJ2-5; D: TRBD1; V: TRBV19; size: -; DNA: TGTGCCAGTAGTACACCCACCCGGGGACAGGGAAAGACCCAGTACTTC; CDR3: CASSTPTRGQGKTQYF
J: TRBJ2-2; D: TRBD1; V: TRBV29-1; size: -; DNA: TGCAGCGCGGACAGGTCCAGGGGCACCGGGGAGCTGTTTTTT; CDR3: CSADRSRGTGELFF
J: TRBJ1-1; D: -; V: TRBV10-2; size: -; DNA: TGCGCCAGCACCGCCTACAGGGAAGCTGAAGCTTTCTTT; CDR3: CASTAYREAEAFF